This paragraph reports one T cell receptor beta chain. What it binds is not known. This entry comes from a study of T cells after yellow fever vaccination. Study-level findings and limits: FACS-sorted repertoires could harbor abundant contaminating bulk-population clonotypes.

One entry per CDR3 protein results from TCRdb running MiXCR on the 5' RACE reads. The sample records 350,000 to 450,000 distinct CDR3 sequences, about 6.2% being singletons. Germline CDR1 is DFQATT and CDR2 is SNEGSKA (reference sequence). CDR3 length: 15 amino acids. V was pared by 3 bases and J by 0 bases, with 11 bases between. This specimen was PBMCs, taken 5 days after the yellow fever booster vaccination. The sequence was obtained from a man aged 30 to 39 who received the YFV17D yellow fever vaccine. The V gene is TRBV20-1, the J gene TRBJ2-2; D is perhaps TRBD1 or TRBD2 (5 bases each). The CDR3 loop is CSASPGLTNTGELFF. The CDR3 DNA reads TGCAGTGCTAGCCCGGGGCTTACGAACACCGGGGAGCTGTTTTTT.